Detailed here is one T cell receptor beta chain. This clonotype has a count of ten or more. This clone's antigen is unknown. It has no much larger one-base neighbor in the sample; base qualities were not kept. The TCR beta CDR3 regions were amplified from RNA transcripts. The TCR CDR3 was subjected to a first round of RT-PCR using the HTBI primer set and the Qiagen OneStep RT-PCR kit. The libraries were constructed in a second round of multiplex PCR and then size-selected and purified. Libraries were sequenced paired-end with 100 bp reads on an Illumina HiSeq2000. For the original study's pipeline: SOAPnuke was used to process the raw data, removing reads that contained adapters or uncalled bases, had a mean Phred below 15, or lacked an exact match to the constant primer or identifier. COPE v1.2.5 was used to merge the high-quality paired reads, and each unique nucleotide sequence was defined as a clonotype. Clonotypes were aligned to IMGT TRBV, TRBD and TRBJ reference segments using MiTCR v1.1. The analysis included only V-J combinations with a frequency above 0.0001, which together covered 99% to 99.2% of the repertoires. A TCS score was defined as the ratio of F50 (clonal expansion) to E x V (chaos), with BLOSUM62-based TCRdist applied between CDR3 peptides within each V-J. Welch's t-statistics and random forest reduced 500 to 650 V-J features to some 14, which were used in a naive Bayes classifier (R e1071). The public sequencing data were trimmed at Q25 with fastp and processed into clonotypes with MiXCR by TCRdb, which kept only in-frame beta chains. CDR3 protein sequences are deduplicated, and each keeps its most common genes and DNA. TCRdb's processing, not the authors', yielded these V and J calls. The sample table contains around 420,000 distinct CDR3 sequences; only one count was recorded for less than 20% of them. The leading ten clones occupy over 7.5% of the sample.

Stable Graves' hyperthyroidism was defined as the absence of progression to ophthalmopathy over 18 months of follow-up. Hyperthyroidism patients were newly diagnosed, had a disease duration of under 2 months, and were aged 18 to 65 years. Patients with uncontrolled infections, other autoimmune diseases, pregnancy or lactation were excluded. Clinical symptoms, serum thyroxine and TRAb, thyroid ultrasound, and orbital computed tomography formed the basis for the diagnoses. PBMCs were isolated from about 9.1 ml of fresh peripheral blood by Ficoll-Paque density gradient centrifugation. Trizol reagent was used to extract total RNA, and RNA quality was then checked on an Agilent 2100 Bioanalyzer. The data originate from a study of T cells in Graves' hyperthyroidism and ophthalmopathy (dated by TCRdb to the late 2010s). Some background on the complete study: Peripheral blood samples were taken at the time of initial diagnosis, prior to any treatment. To identify TCR V-J signatures that set the groups apart, the researchers used a discovery cohort of about a hundred patients, made up of 43 with Graves' ophthalmopathy and 57 with stable Graves' hyperthyroidism. An independent validation cohort of 18 to 20 hyperthyroidism patients and 17 patients who later progressed to ophthalmopathy tested prospective prediction of ophthalmopathy. According to the paper, TCR Vbeta CDR3 sequencing was carried out on 135 peripheral blood samples, which came from under 50 ophthalmopathy, around 75 hyperthyroidism and roughly 17 progressor patients. The 80 to 100 discovery patients were randomly divided into training and test sets at a 7:3 ratio. After sampling, hyperthyroidism patients received methimazole starting at 30 mg daily, and ophthalmopathy patients received high-dose intravenous methylprednisolone. In addition, the study compared T-cell repertoires in thyroid tissue and in blood from roughly 6 Graves' hyperthyroidism patients. What the authors observed across the whole study: No statistical method was used to fix the sample size in advance, and group allocation was not hidden from the investigators. During validation, the model predicted progression to ophthalmopathy a median of approximately 6 months ahead of onset, with around 65% sensitivity and 72% to 80% specificity. In cross-validation, a model built on a 13 V-J signature told ophthalmopathy apart from stable hyperthyroidism with 85% to 90% sensitivity and around 81% specificity, and in testing the same model reached 80%/75%. Most expanded thyroid clonotypes (frequency above 0.001) were also found in blood, which suggests that blood repertoires may mirror thyroid immune responses.

Via the germline V gene (reference sequence), CDR1 is DFQATT and CDR2 SNEGSKA. CDR3 length: 14 amino acids, cysteine to phenylalanine. Just the 42-base CDR3 DNA is kept, in frame starting at base 1. Unmatched junction bases come to 4, with V trimmed by 1 base and J by 7 bases. The clonotype comes from a woman aged 18-29 years with Graves' hyperthyroidism. The sequenced material came from blood. The rearrangement joined TRBV20-1 to TRBJ2-3, with 11 bases in between that match TRBD2. The nucleotide sequence is given as TGCAGTGCTAGAGTTCGACTAGCGGGAAATACGCAGTATTTT. The encoded protein is CSARVRLAGNTQYF.